This T cell receptor (beta chain) appears in the sequencing data of a study of Ad26.COV2.S vaccination and SARS-CoV-2 variants. V lost 3 bases and J lost 4, with 19 bases in between. Germline CDR1 is SNHLY and CDR2 is FYNNEI. The CDR3 is 16 residues long. Treatment given: roughly 18 received Ad26.COV2.S at low or high dose, single or two shots; several received placebo; per-sample allocation not given. Material that was analyzed had been drawn on day 63 after the first vaccine or placebo injection. The protocol was immunoSEQ multiplex PCR, while the TCRdb copy is restricted to in-frame clones and leaves out a portion. This sample carries 500,000 or so clones, 89% of them seen once, and the ten largest clones take about 2.5%.

This chain uses TRBV2 with TRBJ2-7; D possibly corresponds to TRBD1 (6 bases). Sequencing was performed on peripheral blood, taken in a trial of Ad26.COV2.S vaccine versus placebo. This receptor was taken from a person aged 18-65 years who received the Ad26.COV2.S COVID-19 vaccine or a placebo. CDR3 amino acids: CASSEGWGTRVYEQYF. DNA for the CDR3: TGTGCCAGCAGTGAGGGTTGGGGGACACGGGTTTACGAGCAGTACTTC.